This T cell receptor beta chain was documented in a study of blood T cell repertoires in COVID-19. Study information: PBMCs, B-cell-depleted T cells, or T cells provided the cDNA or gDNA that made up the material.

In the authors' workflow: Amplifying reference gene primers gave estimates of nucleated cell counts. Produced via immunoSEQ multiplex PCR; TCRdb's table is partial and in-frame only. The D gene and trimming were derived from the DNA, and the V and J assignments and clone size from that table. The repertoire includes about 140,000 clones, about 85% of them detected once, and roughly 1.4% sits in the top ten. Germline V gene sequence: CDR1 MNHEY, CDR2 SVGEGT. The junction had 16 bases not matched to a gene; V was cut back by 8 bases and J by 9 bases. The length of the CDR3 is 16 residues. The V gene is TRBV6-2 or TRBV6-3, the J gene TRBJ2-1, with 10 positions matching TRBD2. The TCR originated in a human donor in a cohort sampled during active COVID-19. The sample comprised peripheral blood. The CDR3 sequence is CASRPAGTSASSEQFF. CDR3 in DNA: TGTGCCAGCCGCCCGGCCGGGACTAGCGCCTCCAGTGAGCAGTTCTTC.